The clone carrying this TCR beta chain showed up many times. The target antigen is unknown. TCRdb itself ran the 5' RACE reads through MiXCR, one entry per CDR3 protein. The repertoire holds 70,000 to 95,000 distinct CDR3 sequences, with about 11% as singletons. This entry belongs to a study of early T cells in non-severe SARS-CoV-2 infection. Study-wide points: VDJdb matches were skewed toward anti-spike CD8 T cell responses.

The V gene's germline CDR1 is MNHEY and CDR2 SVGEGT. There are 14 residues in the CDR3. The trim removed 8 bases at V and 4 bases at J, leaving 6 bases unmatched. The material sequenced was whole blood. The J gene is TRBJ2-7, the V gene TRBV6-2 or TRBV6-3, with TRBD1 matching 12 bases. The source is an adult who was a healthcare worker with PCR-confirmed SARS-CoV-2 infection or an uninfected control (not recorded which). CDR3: CASVRDRGLYEQYF. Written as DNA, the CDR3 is TGTGCCAGCGTAAGGGACAGGGGGCTGTACGAGCAGTACTTC.